These 27 T cell receptor beta chains originate from one sample sequenced in a study of shared clonotypes between healthy human individuals. Sequenced by immunoSEQ multiplex PCR; TCRdb stores in-frame clones only, minus some. The profile shows some 790,000 clones, over 55% of them singletons. The sequencing sample was made of memory CD4+ T cells sorted from blood. This sample's subset: CD45RA-negative fraction. These receptors were taken from a woman under 40 in good health.

This clone was recorded a few times. The chain joins TRBV11-2 to TRBJ1-5; tentatively, D is TRBD1 (6 bases). The germline V gene has CDR1 SGHAT and CDR2 FQNNGV. Trimming left V 1 base short and J 0 bases short, with 10 bases between. CDR3 length: 16 residues. CDR3 loop: CASSLVAGDSNQPQHF. The CDR3 region has the DNA TGTGCCAGCAGCTTAGTTGCAGGGGATAGCAATCAGCCCCAGCATTTT.

V is TRBV5-4 and J is TRBJ2-3, with 9 positions matching TRBD2. In germline, CDR1 is SGHNT, CDR2 YYREEE (reference sequence). The CDR3 contains 14 residues. With 5 bases clipped from V and 4 bases from J, the junction kept 5 bases outside the gene matches. CDR3 region: CASRAASGADTQYF. The CDR3 coding sequence is TGTGCCAGCAGAGCTGCTAGCGGGGCAGATACGCAGTATTTT. The full variable domain, rest sourced from reference TRBV5-4 and TRBJ2-3, is ETGVTQSPTHLIKTRGQQVTLRCSSQSGHNTVSWYQQALGQGPQFIFQYYREEENGRGNFPPRFSGLQFPNYSSELNVNALELDDSALYLCASRAASGADTQYFGPGTRLTVL.

This clone was counted between two and nine times. The V gene is TRBV20-1, the J gene TRBJ1-3; unclear D gene. The germline V and J ends were trimmed by 0 bases and 6 bases, with 3 bases remaining between them. The length of the CDR3 is 11 residues. The germline CDR1 and CDR2 sequences are DFQATT and SNEGSKA (reference sequence). The CDR3 DNA follows: TGCAGTGCTAGAGATGAAAACACCATATATTTT. Its protein product is CSARDENTIYF.

The gene calls are TRBV5-6 and TRBJ1-2; the D is unclear. Trimming cost V 0 bases and J 6 bases, with 12 bases left between them. Germline CDR1 is SGHDT and CDR2 is YYEEEE. The CDR3 runs to 14 residues. For the CDR3, the DNA is TGTGCCAGCAGCTTGGTCGGGGTCTGGCATGGCTACACCTTC. Its protein product is CASSLVGVWHGYTF. The full variable domain, its missing parts supplied by reference TRBV5-6 and TRBJ1-2, is DAGVTQSPTHLIKTRGQQVTLRCSPKSGHDTVSWYQQALGQGPQFIFQYYEEEERQRGNFPDRFSGHQFPNYSSELNVNALLLGDSALYLCASSLVGVWHGYTFGSGTRLTVV.

The chain employs TRBV6-1 and TRBJ2-6; D unclear. The CDR3 has 15 amino acids. V dropped 6 bases and J dropped 4 bases, with 13 bases sitting between them. Germline V gene data show CDR1 as MNHNS and CDR2 as SASEGT. The CDR3 protein is CASSGKTAGANVLTF. CDR3 nucleotides: TGTGCCAGCAGCGGCAAGACTGCGGGGGCCAACGTCCTGACTTTC.

The V gene is TRBV7-9, the J gene TRBJ2-1, with 7 bases lining up with TRBD1. Germline loops: CDR1 SEHNR, CDR2 FQNEAQ (reference sequence). The CDR3 consists of 15 residues. Trimming at V came to 1 base and at J to 6 bases, leaving 6 bases not matched to a gene. CDR3 bases: TGTGCCAGCAGCTTAGGGACAGGTAGGGTCAATGAGCAGTTCTTC. This sequence encodes CASSLGTGRVNEQFF. Complete variable domain (other parts from reference TRBV7-9 and TRBJ2-1): DTGVSQNPRHKITKRGQNVTFRCDPISEHNRLYWYRQTLGQGPEFLTYFQNEAQLEKSRLLSDRFSAERPKGSFSTLEIQRTEQGDSAMYLCASSLGTGRVNEQFFGPGTRLTVL.

The chain has TRBV12-2 and TRBJ1-2; the D segment call TRBD1 is taken from the table without a DNA check. TRBV12-2 corresponds to a pseudogene. There are 16 residues in the CDR3. The CDR3, as DNA: TGTGCAAGTCGCTTAGCGCACGTGACAGGGGGCATCGGCTACACCTTC. Translated, it gives CASRLAHVTGGIGYTF.

The J gene is TRBJ2-1, the V gene TRBV30; weak D call: TRBD2 (5 bases). Trimming left V 3 bases short and J 1 base short, with 7 bases between. The germline gives CDR1 GTSNPN, CDR2 SVGIG (reference sequence). This CDR3 has 13 amino acids. This CDR3 is CAWSGKSYNEQFF. The CDR3, as DNA: TGTGCCTGGAGCGGGAAATCCTACAATGAGCAGTTCTTC.

With respect to this clone: Within the sample, other DNA sequences also encode this same CDR3. This chain joins TRBV20-1 and TRBJ2-5; no clear D. Germline CDR1 is DFQATT and CDR2 is SNEGSKA (reference sequence). Trimming removed 1 base at V and 5 bases at J, with 2 bases between. The CDR3 runs 10 residues. CDR3 region: CSARAETQYF. CDR3 nucleotides: TGCAGTGCTAGAGCTGAGACCCAGTACTTC.

Details on this clone: Other nucleotide sequences in the sample specify the same CDR3. The chain couples TRBV18 to TRBJ2-5; D is ambiguous. The CDR3 covers 12 residues. V shed 4 bases and J shed 5 bases, with 8 bases lying between them. Germline CDR1 reads KGHSH; CDR2 reads LQKENI. The CDR3 loop is CASSRTRETQYF. CDR3 DNA: TGTGCCAGCTCACGAACGCGGGAGACCCAGTACTTC.

This CDR3 is CAISRDSDIQYF. CDR3 nucleotide sequence: TGTGCCATCAGCCGGGACAGTGACATTCAGTACTTC. V gene TRBV10-3 combines with J gene TRBJ2-4, with 7 bases identical to TRBD1. The V and J ends lost 6 bases and 8 bases, in that order; junction bases with no gene match: 4. The CDR3 is 12 amino acids. CDR1 is ENHRY and CDR2 is SYGVKD in the germline V gene.

The chain combines TRBV2 with TRBJ1-1, with unresolved D. The CDR3 loop spans 13 amino acids. The germline CDR1 and CDR2 sequences are SNHLY and FYNNEI. Trimming took off 4 bases at V and 1 base at J, with 7 bases between the two ends. The CDR3 coding sequence is TGTGCCAGCAGTGCAATGGGGAACACTGAAGCTTTCTTT. Translating gives CASSAMGNTEAFF.

The chain is built from TRBV19 and TRBJ2-5; no reliable D call. Trimming shortened V by 5 bases and J by 4 bases, and 8 bases separated the two germline ends. Germline V CDR1 and CDR2: LNHDA, SQIVND (reference sequence). The CDR3 has 12 residues. The CDR3 sequence is CASSDLRETQYF. CDR3 in DNA: TGTGCCAGTAGTGATCTCCGAGAGACCCAGTACTTC.

The J gene is TRBJ1-5, the V gene TRBV2; TRBD1 agrees at 9 bases. CDR1 is SNHLY, CDR2 FYNNEI, per germline. The CDR3 runs 15 residues. V was clipped by 8 bases and J by 2 bases; unmatched bases: 7. CDR3 sequence reads: CASGGQGGGNQPQHF. CDR3 nucleotide sequence: TGTGCCAGCGGGGGACAGGGAGGCGGCAATCAGCCCCAGCATTTT.

The chain couples TRBV5-1 to TRBJ2-2; 9 bases align to TRBD2. This CDR3 has 16 residues. Losses at the gene ends were 1 base for V and 9 bases for J; bases not matched to a gene: 10. Germline loops: CDR1 SGHRS, CDR2 YFSETQ. CDR3 DNA: TGCGCCAGCAGCTTGAAGGCGGGAGGGACACACCGGGAGCTGTTTTTT. Protein product: CASSLKAGGTHRELFF.

V gene TRBV19 combines with J gene TRBJ1-1, with 7 positions matching TRBD1. CDR3 size: 14 residues. V lost 4 bases, J lost 6 bases, and 8 bases stayed unmatched. In germline, CDR1 is LNHDA, CDR2 SQIVND (reference sequence). CDR3 amino acids: CASSKKTGWSEAFF. DNA for the CDR3: TGTGCCAGTAGTAAAAAGACAGGGTGGTCTGAAGCTTTCTTT.

Only a few counts were recorded for this clone. The chain carries TRBV10-3 and TRBJ2-7, with TRBD1 identical over 10 bases. CDR3 length: 16 residues. Germline trimming cut 0 bases from V and 3 bases from J; bases unmatched to any gene: 5. The V gene's germline CDR1 is ENHRY and CDR2 SYGVKD. CDR3 nucleotide sequence: TGTGCCATCAGTGAGTCGGGACAGGGGCGAGTCTACGAGCAGTACTTC. Amino acid sequence: CAISESGQGRVYEQYF.

This clone was detected only once. This chain links TRBV2 with TRBJ2-5, with 12 bases identical to TRBD2. Per the germline V gene, CDR1 is SNHLY and CDR2 is FYNNEI. V dropped 6 bases and J dropped 3; count of bases not matched to a gene: 5. The CDR3 is made up of 15 amino acids. The DNA for the CDR3 is TGTGCCAGCAGGCCGACTAGCGGGAGAGAAGAGACCCAGTACTTC. This gives the protein CASRPTSGREETQYF.

This clone showed up just once. This sequence joins TRBV28 and TRBJ2-1; perhaps TRBD2 as D (5 bases). Germline CDR1 is MDHEN and CDR2 is SYDVKM. V was trimmed by 3 bases and J by 0 bases, leaving 12 bases between them. This CDR3 is 16 amino acids long. The CDR3 spells CASSFPSPYSYNEQFF. CDR3 nucleotides: TGTGCCAGCAGTTTCCCTAGCCCTTACTCCTACAATGAGCAGTTCTTC.

The CDR3 protein is CASLRAQNYGYTF. CDR3 coding DNA: TGTGCCAGTCTCCGGGCGCAGAACTATGGCTACACCTTC. The chain joins TRBV28 to TRBJ1-2; no clear D. V was cut by 9 bases and J by 2 bases, with 13 bases left in between. Germline CDR1 is MDHEN and CDR2 is SYDVKM. The CDR3 runs to 13 residues.

The chain is built from TRBV19 and TRBJ2-5, with D perhaps matching TRBD2 (5 bases). V dropped 2 bases and J dropped 5 bases, with 9 bases sitting between them. Germline CDR1 is LNHDA and CDR2 is SQIVND (reference sequence). The CDR3 contains 13 residues. CDR3 sequence: CASSIRGYETQYF. CDR3 DNA: TGTGCCAGTAGTATACGGGGATACGAGACCCAGTACTTC. Combining the CDR3 with reference TRBV19 and TRBJ2-5 gives the whole variable domain DGGITQSPKYLFRKEGQNVTLSCEQNLNHDAMYWYRQDPGQGLRLIYYSQIVNDFQKGDIAEGYSVSREKKESFPLTVTSAQKNPTAFYLCASSIRGYETQYFGPGTRLLVL.

The V call is TRBV27, the J call TRBJ2-5; D is unresolved. Trimming removed 8 bases at V and 4 bases at J, with 11 bases between. Germline CDR1 MNHEY, CDR2 SMNVEV (reference sequence). This CDR3 is built from 12 residues. In DNA, the CDR3 is TGTGCCAGCGGACGGGTAGGAGAGACCCAGTACTTC. Translated: CASGRVGETQYF.

V is TRBV5-3 and J is TRBJ1-1; unclear D gene. Being an ORF, TRBV5-3 has a function that is uncertain. V lost 2 bases, J lost 0 bases, and 14 bases lay in between. The length of the CDR3 is 16 residues. CDR3 DNA sequence: TGTGCCAGAAGCTTTGGAGGCGTAATAATGAACACTGAAGCTTTCTTT. It specifies CARSFGGVIMNTEAFF.

The chain is built from TRBV28 and TRBJ1-5; D not resolved. The CDR3 has 12 residues. Per the germline V gene, CDR1 is MDHEN and CDR2 is SYDVKM. V lost 2 bases, J lost 6 bases, and 5 bases lay in between. CDR3 bases: TGTGCCAGCAGTTTACTATCTCAGCCCCAGCATTTT. Translating gives CASSLLSQPQHF.

The V and J genes are TRBV5-1 and TRBJ2-7, with 9 positions matching TRBD2. The CDR3 runs to 16 residues. V trimming: 4 bases; J trimming: 4 bases; junction bases outside the gene matches: 12. The germline gives CDR1 SGHRS, CDR2 YFSETQ. Here the CDR3 DNA reads TGCGCCAGCAGCCGCGTGGGGGCGGGAGGGTGGTACGAGCAGTACTTC. Residues: CASSRVGAGGWYEQYF.

This clone was seen more than once but under ten times. The limits of the CDR3 on the DNA are not certain, so only TCRdb's listed CDR3 is given. This chain connects TRBV9 to TRBJ2-2. Termini included, the CDR3 measures 13 amino acids. From germline, CDR1 is SGDLS and CDR2 YYNGEE. CDR3 loop: CASSTSWTGELFF.

This clone was detected only a few times. The chain recombines TRBV19 with TRBJ2-1, with D uncertain. The CDR3 runs to 13 residues. Trimming removed 7 bases at V and 0 bases at J, with 7 bases between. The germline V gene has CDR1 LNHDA and CDR2 SQIVND (reference sequence). DNA of the CDR3: TGTGCCAGTACGGGCTTCTCCTACAATGAGCAGTTCTTC. Amino acids: CASTGFSYNEQFF.